This T cell receptor beta chain was retrieved from a study of T-cell reconstitution after alpha-beta-depleted transplantation in children. Study outcomes and limitations: Reportedly, only several hundred clones from non-depleted graft cells drove alpha-beta T-cell counts at about two months. At day 60, the high TCRbeta diversity found in some patients originated from recipient T cells and thymic progenitors that had survived. Newly produced T cells mostly provided counts and TCRbeta diversity after one year, as hyperexpanded clones declined.

Trimming took 1 base from V and 0 from J, leaving 10 bases between them. Per the germline V gene, CDR1 is MGHRA and CDR2 is YSYEKL. The CDR3 is made up of 17 amino acids. During its preparation, the TCRbeta library received unique molecular identifiers. TCRdb passed the PCR reads through MiXCR, listing each CDR3 protein once. Among 800,000 to 1,000,000 distinct CDR3 sequences listed, 25% to 30% were seen once. Points on this clonotype: Antigen specificity is unknown.

This clonotype was sampled from a boy under three years old who had a stem cell transplant for SCID, so the T cells may come from the graft donor. This specimen consisted of PBMCs, mostly from graft donor cells, obtained 360 days after TCRalphabeta/CD19-depleted stem cell transplant. The rearrangement joins TRBV4-1 to TRBJ2-6; no definite D call. The CDR3 here is CASSQVSASSGANVLTF. The DNA of the CDR3 is TGCGCCAGCAGCCAAGTCAGCGCCAGCTCTGGGGCCAACGTCCTGACTTTC.